The rows below give T cell receptor beta chains drawn from one sample of a study of T cells after yellow fever vaccination. TCRdb analysed the 5' RACE reads with MiXCR anew, one entry per CDR3 protein. The table includes about 580,000 distinct CDR3 sequences, about 15% detected once. The input for sequencing was PBMCs, taken less than 6 days after the first yellow fever vaccination. The receptors derive from a man aged 18 to 30 who received the YFV17D yellow fever vaccine. Both conserved end residues are trimmed from each CDR3. Each record gives: V gene, D gene, CDR3 protein. The D gene is left open where the match is weak.

v_gene: TRBV7-1; d_gene: TRBD1; CDR3aa: ASVYRGDSTDTQY
v_gene: TRBV30; d_gene: TRBD1; CDR3aa: ASRDRVYEQY
v_gene: TRBV2; d_gene: .; CDR3aa: ASSEGWLTEQF
v_gene: TRBV6-5; d_gene: .; CDR3aa: ASSYSEKSPEAF
v_gene: TRBV2; d_gene: .; CDR3aa: ASSGDRLGETQY
v_gene: TRBV5-1; d_gene: .; CDR3aa: ASSLEVARSYNEQF
v_gene: TRBV12-3/TRBV12-4; d_gene: .; CDR3aa: ASTRGAGQPQH
v_gene: TRBV28; d_gene: TRBD1; CDR3aa: ASSGTGWPGDYGYT
v_gene: TRBV3-1; d_gene: .; CDR3aa: ASSHGPVSNQPQH
v_gene: TRBV7-3; d_gene: .; CDR3aa: ASSLKPLAGGRTGELF
v_gene: TRBV10-3; d_gene: .; CDR3aa: AISEMVDEQF
v_gene: TRBV24-1; d_gene: TRBD2; CDR3aa: ATSASGGTDTQY
v_gene: TRBV20-1; d_gene: .; CDR3aa: CAQRSQGTYEQY
v_gene: TRBV5-1; d_gene: TRBD1; CDR3aa: ASSYPMGQGVTKLF
v_gene: TRBV29-1; d_gene: .; CDR3aa: SVGIWNEKLF
v_gene: TRBV12-3/TRBV12-4; d_gene: .; CDR3aa: ASRDRGAGTGELF
v_gene: TRBV2; d_gene: .; CDR3aa: ASSLGPLDNSPLH
v_gene: TRBV7-9; d_gene: TRBD1; CDR3aa: ASSFRQGRVEKLF
v_gene: TRBV19; d_gene: .; CDR3aa: ASSTDLFFDGYT
v_gene: TRBV29-1; d_gene: .; CDR3aa: SVRWDTDTQY
v_gene: TRBV4-3; d_gene: .; CDR3aa: ASSQAERGFYNEQF
v_gene: TRBV7-9; d_gene: .; CDR3aa: ASSSSAGELF
v_gene: TRBV7-9; d_gene: .; CDR3aa: ASSLETGGYT
v_gene: TRBV6-5; d_gene: .; CDR3aa: ASSYAGAGSNQPQH
v_gene: TRBV20-1; d_gene: .; CDR3aa: SAPSPRGRGNTIY
v_gene: TRBV6-5; d_gene: TRBD2; CDR3aa: ASSYGGTSGVYEQY
v_gene: TRBV5-1; d_gene: .; CDR3aa: ASSLVTQGNTIY
v_gene: TRBV7-6; d_gene: .; CDR3aa: ASSLAVGPRTNQPQH
v_gene: TRBV30; d_gene: TRBD2; CDR3aa: AWSLAGGRYEQY